This T cell receptor beta chain was identified during a study of type 1 regulatory T cells. Study-level background: T-allo10 is an in vitro-generated, Tr1-enriched CD4 T cell product specific for alloantigen.

T-allo10 cells from the graft donor were described as anergic, host-alloantigen-specific, and alloantigen-specific suppressors. The sample holds many counts of this clonotype. Its specificity is unknown. A single record per CDR3 protein comes from TCRdb applying MiXCR to the reads. The table records thousands of distinct CDR3 sequences, around 29% of them present only once. The V segment lost 3 bases and the J segment 4 bases; nucleotides outside the gene matches: 4. Germline V gene lookup returns CDR1 DFQATT and CDR2 SNEGSKA (reference sequence). This CDR3 has 13 residues. The TCR originated in a human donor in good health. Sequencing input: cultured T cells, either the whole culture or a sorted T cell fraction (not recorded which). Subset defined: Tr1-enriched cell product generated in vitro against host alloantigens. The V and J genes are TRBV20-1 and TRBJ2-7, with 9 bases that match TRBD2. The CDR3, as DNA: TGCAGTGCTAGGGGCCTAGCGGGATACGAGCAGTACTTC. Its protein is CSARGLAGYEQYF.